The rows below give T cell receptor beta chains drawn from one sample of a study of blood T cell repertoires in COVID-19. Data came from immunoSEQ multiplex PCR; TCRdb stores just in-frame clones and leaves some out. The data contain about 240,000 clones, 75% to 85% of them singletons. Sequencing was performed on peripheral blood. These TCRs come from a woman aged 55 to 70 with active or convalescent COVID-19. The CDR3 runs from the conserved cysteine through the conserved F or W. D genes are given only for firm matches. Only part of the rows carry a size: once, few, many, or a class if the clone is expanded.

abundance,j_gene,d_gene,v_gene,CDR3nt,CDR3aa
.,TRBJ1-4,TRBD1,TRBV3-1/TRBV3-2,TGTGCCAGCAGCCAGGAGGCTGGACAGGGGGTGGTAGGAACTAATGAAAAACTGTTTTTT,CASSQEAGQGVVGTNEKLFF
.,TRBJ1-1,TRBD1,TRBV6-1,TGTGCCAGCAGTGACAACAGGGGCGCGAACACTGAAGCTTTCTTT,CASSDNRGANTEAFF
.,TRBJ1-2,.,TRBV5-1,TGCGCCAGCAGCCCTGAGGGCATGGGGGGCTATGGCTACACCTTC,CASSPEGMGGYGYTF
.,TRBJ1-2,.,TRBV12-3/TRBV12-4,TGTGCCAGCAGTTTACTCCCCCAGAAGGGCTACACCTTC,CASSLLPQKGYTF
.,TRBJ1-6,.,TRBV9,TGTGCCAGCAGCGCAACCCCAGGGGTGGCTTCACCCCTCCACTTT,CASSATPGVASPLHF
.,TRBJ2-3,TRBD1,TRBV19,TGTGCCAGTAGCGCAACTCTGGGACAGGGGGCTACAGATACGCAGTATTTT,CASSATLGQGATDTQYF
.,TRBJ1-2,.,TRBV4-1,TGCGCCAGCAGCCAAGTCGGGGGAAATGGCTACACCTTC,CASSQVGGNGYTF
.,TRBJ2-1,TRBD1,TRBV2,TGTGCCAGCAACCGGGACAGGGGGGATGAGCAGTTCTTC,CASNRDRGDEQFF
.,TRBJ1-1,.,TRBV7-6,TGTGCCAGCAGCTCCGAGGGAATTTTCACTGAAGCTTTCTTT,CASSSEGIFTEAFF
.,TRBJ2-1,.,TRBV18,TGTGCCAGCTCACCATCAACGGTGGATGAGCAGTTCTTC,CASSPSTVDEQFF
.,TRBJ1-2,TRBD1,TRBV6-5,TGTGCCAGCAGTAAACTACAGGGGGTAAACTATGGCTACACCTTC,CASSKLQGVNYGYTF
.,TRBJ1-2,.,TRBV18,TGTGCCAGCTCACCACCGGGATGGGAGGGCTATGGCTACACCTTC,CASSPPGWEGYGYTF
.,TRBJ1-3,.,TRBV6-5,TGTGCCAGCAGTTACGACAGCTCTGGAAACACCATATATTTT,CASSYDSSGNTIYF
once,TRBJ2-3,.,TRBV9,TGTGCCAGCAGCGTAGTAGCTAGAACAGATACGCAGTATTTT,CASSVVARTDTQYF
.,TRBJ1-1,TRBD1,TRBV9,TGTGCCAGCAGCGTCGGGACAGGGAGAGCCGCTTTCTTT,CASSVGTGRAAFF
.,TRBJ1-3,.,TRBV7-9,TGTGCCACTCAGGTGCTCTCTGGAAACACCATATATTTT,CATQVLSGNTIYF
.,TRBJ2-1,TRBD2,TRBV4-1,TGCGCCAGCAGCCAAGAGTCCCGAGGCTGGGCTAGCGGGGGGAATGAGCAGTTCTTC,CASSQESRGWASGGNEQFF
.,TRBJ1-2,TRBD1,TRBV11-3,TGTGCCAGCACTTACAGGGGGCACTATGGCTACACCTTC,CASTYRGHYGYTF
.,TRBJ2-7,TRBD2,TRBV5-6,TGTGCCAGCAGCTTAGCGGGGGTACCGCTCGGGGAGCAGTACTTC,CASSLAGVPLGEQYF
.,TRBJ1-5,TRBD1,TRBV19,TGTGCCAGTGGGGGGACAGGGGGCAGAAGCAATCAGCCCCAGCATTTT,CASGGTGGRSNQPQHF
.,TRBJ1-5,TRBD1,TRBV10-3,TGTGCCATCAGTGAGTCTCCGGACAGGGGGGGAGACCAGCCCCAGCATTTT,CAISESPDRGGDQPQHF
.,TRBJ2-1,TRBD2,TRBV7-3,TGTGCCAGCAGCATTAGCGGGGCCGCCAAGCAGTTCTTC,CASSISGAAKQFF
.,TRBJ1-1,TRBD1,TRBV7-6,TGTGCCAGCAGCTTAGTGGCAGGGGGGATCGCTGAAGCTTTCTTT,CASSLVAGGIAEAFF
.,TRBJ1-2,.,TRBV28,TGTGCCAGCAGTTTAATCCCCGGGCAGGGCGATGGCTACACCTTC,CASSLIPGQGDGYTF
.,TRBJ1-2,.,TRBV3-1/TRBV3-2,TGTGCCAGCAGCGATACCGGGGGCTACACCTTC,CASSDTGGYTF
.,TRBJ1-3,.,TRBV25-1,TGTGCCAGCAGTGAATCGAGGGCAGGAGGAAACACCATATATTTT,CASSESRAGGNTIYF
.,TRBJ2-3,.,TRBV18,TGTGCCAGCTCACTTAACTTAAGAGGGTCGGATACGCAGTATTTT,CASSLNLRGSDTQYF
.,TRBJ2-7,TRBD1,TRBV5-1,TGCGCCAGCAGTTCTTCTCCACCTGACACCTCGACAGGGTTCGAGCAGTACTTC,CASSSSPPDTSTGFEQYF
.,TRBJ1-1,TRBD1,TRBV11-2,TGTGCCAGCAGCTTTAGAGGGACAGTGAACACTGAAGCTTTCTTT,CASSFRGTVNTEAFF
.,TRBJ2-2,.,TRBV18,TGTGCCAGCTCACAGAACCCTAGCACCGGGGAGCTGTTTTTT,CASSQNPSTGELFF
.,TRBJ1-2,.,TRBV25-1,TGTGCCAGCAGCCGGGAAGTGGGTGGCTACACCTTC,CASSREVGGYTF
.,TRBJ2-5,TRBD2,TRBV11-2,TGTGCCAGCAGCTTAGGTAGCGGGGGGGCCAAAGAGACCCAGTACTTC,CASSLGSGGAKETQYF
.,TRBJ2-3,TRBD2,TRBV3-1/TRBV3-2,TGTGCCAGCAGCCGGGGACTAGCGGGAGTTAGCACAGATACGCAGTATTTT,CASSRGLAGVSTDTQYF
.,TRBJ2-1,.,TRBV4-2,TGTGCCAGCAGCCAAAGGGAGATCATTTGGGATGAGCAGTTCTTC,CASSQREIIWDEQFF
.,TRBJ2-1,.,TRBV9,TGTGCCAGCAGCGAATTTGGAGATTCCTACAATGAGCAGTTCTTC,CASSEFGDSYNEQFF
.,TRBJ2-2,.,TRBV28,TGTGCCAGCAGTTTGGCGGGGTGGAACACCGGGGAGCTGTTTTTT,CASSLAGWNTGELFF
.,TRBJ1-4,TRBD1,TRBV6-5,TGTGCCAGCAGGCGGGACAGCGGAGGGAGTGAAAAACTGTTTTTT,CASRRDSGGSEKLFF
.,TRBJ1-1,TRBD1,TRBV19,TGTGCCAGCCTGACAGGGGCGACGGGGACTGAAGCTTTCTTT,CASLTGATGTEAFF
.,TRBJ2-5,TRBD1,TRBV4-3,TGCGCCAGCAGCCCCGGACAGGGAAGGGAGACCCAGTACTTC,CASSPGQGRETQYF
.,TRBJ1-4,.,TRBV6-5,TGTGCCAGCAGTTCCCAGGGGAACAGGGAAGAAGAAAAACTGTTTTTT,CASSSQGNREEEKLFF